This entry features one TCR beta chain sequence. This entry belongs to a study of blood T cell repertoires in COVID-19. Profiling relied on immunoSEQ multiplex PCR, and the TCRdb table lists in-frame clones only, not all of them. The table shows some 270,000 clones, with approximately 85% occurring only once. This CDR3 spans 16 amino acids. Germline V gives CDR1 SGHVS, CDR2 FNYEAQ. With 5 bases removed from V and 0 bases from J, the gap between germline ends came to 14 bases. Sequencing was performed on peripheral blood. This chain connects TRBV7-6 to TRBJ1-3; D possibly corresponds to TRBD1 (5 bases). The sequence was obtained from an older woman with acute or convalescent COVID-19. DNA of the CDR3: TGTGCCAGCAGCCCCCTCGGGGGGGGCTCTGGAAACACCATATATTTT. It yields the protein CASSPLGGGSGNTIYF. Variable domain in full (rest from reference TRBV7-6 and TRBJ1-3): GAGVSQSPRYKVTKRGQDVALRCDPISGHVSLYWYRQALGQGPEFLTYFNYEAQQDKSGLPNDRFSAERPEGSISTLTIQRTEQRDSAMYRCASSPLGGGSGNTIYFGEGSWLTVV.